This TCR beta chain derives from a study of post-analysis software for immune sequencing data. cDNA libraries for TCR beta contained unique molecular identifiers. TCRdb redid the calling of the PCR reads with MiXCR, one entry per CDR3 protein. The sample yields hundreds of thousands of distinct CDR3 sequences, approximately 57% seen once. This receptor was obtained from a girl aged 10 to 17 with multiple sclerosis. The sequenced material came from blood.

The CDR3 reads CSLYSGTYGYTF. The CDR3 DNA is TGCAGCCTTTACTCCGGGACCTATGGCTACACCTTC. The chain couples TRBV29-1 to TRBJ1-2; D perhaps matches TRBD1 (5 bases). The CDR3 loop spans 12 amino acids. The germline V gene has CDR1 SQVTM and CDR2 ANQGSEA. Between the trimmed V and J ends, which lost 8 bases and 4 bases, there was a span of 14 bases.